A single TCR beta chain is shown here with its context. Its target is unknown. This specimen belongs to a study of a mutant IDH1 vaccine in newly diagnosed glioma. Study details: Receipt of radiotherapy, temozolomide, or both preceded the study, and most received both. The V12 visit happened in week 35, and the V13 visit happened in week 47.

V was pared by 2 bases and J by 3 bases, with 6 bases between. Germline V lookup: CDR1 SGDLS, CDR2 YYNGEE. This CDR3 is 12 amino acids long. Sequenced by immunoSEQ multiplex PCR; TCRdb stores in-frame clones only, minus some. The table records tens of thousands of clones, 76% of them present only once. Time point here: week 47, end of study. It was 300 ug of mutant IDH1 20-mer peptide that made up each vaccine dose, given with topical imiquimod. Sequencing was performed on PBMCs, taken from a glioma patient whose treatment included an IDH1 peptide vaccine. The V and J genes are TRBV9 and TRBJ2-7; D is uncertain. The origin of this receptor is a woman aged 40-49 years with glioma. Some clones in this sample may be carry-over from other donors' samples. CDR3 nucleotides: TGTGCCAGCAGCGTGTCGGACTACGAGCAGTACTTC. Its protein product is CASSVSDYEQYF.